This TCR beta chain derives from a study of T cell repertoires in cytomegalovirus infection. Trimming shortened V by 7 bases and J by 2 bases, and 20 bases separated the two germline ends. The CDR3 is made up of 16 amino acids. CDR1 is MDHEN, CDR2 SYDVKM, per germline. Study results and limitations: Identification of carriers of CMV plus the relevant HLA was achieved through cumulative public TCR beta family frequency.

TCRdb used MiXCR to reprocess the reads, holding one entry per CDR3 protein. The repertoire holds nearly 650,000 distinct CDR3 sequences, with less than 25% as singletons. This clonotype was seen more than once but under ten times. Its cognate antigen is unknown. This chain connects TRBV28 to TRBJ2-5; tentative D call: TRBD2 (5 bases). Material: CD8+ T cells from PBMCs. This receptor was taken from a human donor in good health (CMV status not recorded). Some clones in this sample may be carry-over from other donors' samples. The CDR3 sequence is CASNFLGVKQQETQYF. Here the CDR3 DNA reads TGTGCCAGCAACTTTCTCGGGGTGAAACAACAAGAGACCCAGTACTTC.